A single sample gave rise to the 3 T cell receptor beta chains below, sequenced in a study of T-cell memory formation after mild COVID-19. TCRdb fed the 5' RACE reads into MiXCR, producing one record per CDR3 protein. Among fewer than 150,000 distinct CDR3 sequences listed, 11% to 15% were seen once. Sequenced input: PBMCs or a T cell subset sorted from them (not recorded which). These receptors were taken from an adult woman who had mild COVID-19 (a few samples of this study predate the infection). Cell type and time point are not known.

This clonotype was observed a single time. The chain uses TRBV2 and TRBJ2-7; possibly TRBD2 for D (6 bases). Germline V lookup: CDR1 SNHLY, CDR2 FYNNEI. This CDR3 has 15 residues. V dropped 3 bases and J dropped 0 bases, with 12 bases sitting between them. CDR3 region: CASSETPAGSYEQYF. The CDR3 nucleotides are TGTGCCAGCAGTGAGACCCCAGCGGGCTCCTACGAGCAGTACTTC.

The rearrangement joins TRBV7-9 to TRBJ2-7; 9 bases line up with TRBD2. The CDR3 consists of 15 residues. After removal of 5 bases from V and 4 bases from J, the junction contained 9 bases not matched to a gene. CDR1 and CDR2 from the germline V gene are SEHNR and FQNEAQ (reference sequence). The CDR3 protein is CASSPASGKFYEQYF. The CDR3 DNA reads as TGTGCCAGCAGCCCTGCTAGCGGGAAATTTTACGAGCAGTACTTC.

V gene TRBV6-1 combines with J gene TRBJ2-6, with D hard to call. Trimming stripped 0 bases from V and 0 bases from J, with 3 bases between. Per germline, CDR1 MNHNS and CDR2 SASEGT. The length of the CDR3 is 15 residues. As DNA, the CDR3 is TGTGCCAGCAGTGAAGCTGGCTCTGGGGCCAACGTCCTGACTTTC. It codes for CASSEAGSGANVLTF.